What follows describes a single TCR beta chain. Its cognate antigen has yet to be identified. No base quality information exists; no much larger clone differs at one position. The data were obtained in a study of shared clonotypes between healthy human individuals (dated by TCRdb to the early 2020s). Notes on the research overall: Two women and a few men aged 18 to 49 years were included in the cohort. To estimate repertoire size and how much clonotypes are shared between individuals, the study performed deep sequencing of blood TCR repertoires from 4 to 6 healthy adults. To increase sequencing depth and limit assay-specific biases, different laboratories used diverse techniques to prepare libraries and sequence TCR repertoires. Each donor's leukapheresis produced roughly between about 0.8 and 10 billion PBMCs.

Using the deep immunoSEQ assay, multiplex PCR amplified TCR CDR3 regions from genomic DNA. Genomic DNA extracted from each cell subset was distributed evenly over all wells of several immunoSEQ 96-well plates, and each plate served as one replicate. Each replicate PCR for unsorted PBMC received about 310 ng genomic DNA, equal to 25,000 to 30,000 T cell genomes. Unsorted PBMC genomic DNA was sequenced across ten immunoSEQ deep assay plates. Purified libraries were measured with a Qubit 3.0 fluorometer, size-checked on a Bioanalyzer 2100, and measured again with the KAPA Library Quantification kit. A separate single-read 150-cycle Illumina NextSeq 550 flow cell was used to sequence each immunoSEQ 96-well plate. The published analysis was carried out like this. Because the immunoSEQ output included only junctional sequences and no quality scores, the filtering could not be the same as the filtering used for full-length reads. Sequences were annotated with PyIR, a Python wrapper for IgBLAST v1.9, using IMGT germline references to assign V/J genes and CDR3. Reads were removed for weak V/J assignments (E-value above 1e-6), missing CDR3, stop codons, out-of-frame junctions, or ambiguous translated residues. V3J clonotypes were defined as sequences sharing an identical inferred V gene, J gene, and CDR3 amino acid sequence. The percentage overlap between two repertoires was calculated by dividing the number of shared unique clonotypes by the size of the smaller repertoire. Three approaches were used to assess repertoire richness: RTK rarefaction, the Chao1 estimator, and Recon v2.1 estimates of unobserved clonotypes. As stored in TCRdb, this immuneACCESS dataset retains in-frame rearrangements with V and J assigned. A fraction of the clones does not appear; measured against another copy, unresolved V genes explain less than half of the discrepancy, and the remainder lacks a known reason. That table furnishes V, J and clone size, whereas the DNA furnished D and trimming. The sample table shows 450,000 to 600,000 clones, and around 79% are seen once. In total, the top ten clones hold approximately 12% of the sample.

From the germline V gene, CDR1 is SNHLY and CDR2 is FYNNEI. From cysteine to phenylalanine, the CDR3 is 15 amino acids long. The retained sequence is limited to the CDR3, 45 bases, with the frame set at the first base. V is cut by 3 bases and J by 0 bases, and the space between the germline ends is 12 bases. The donors were healthy, HIV-negative adults with no recently reported acute infections or vaccinations. All donors were Caucasian adults living in Nashville, Tennessee, USA. For unsorted samples, some 100 million PBMCs were counted, and genomic DNA was extracted using the QIAamp DNA Blood Mini kit. After blood collection by leukapheresis, PBMCs were isolated using Ficoll-Histopaque density gradient centrifugation and then cryopreserved in the vapor phase of liquid nitrogen. What the authors observed across the whole study: Pairwise subsampling indicated that sequencing depth was expected to affect the degree of clonotype sharing among donors. Only blood was sampled, and tissue TCR repertoires likely differ from those in blood. Because the study included a small number of donors, the genetic and exposure-history diversity represented was limited.

The sample was PBMCs. This TCR was recovered from a woman aged 40 to 55 in good health. Some clones in this sample may be carry-over from other donors' samples. Recombination connected TRBV2 to TRBJ2-7; the D element might be TRBD1 or TRBD2, as each aligns at 5 bases. CDR3 sequence: CASSEGRPHSYEQYF. The nucleotides are TGTGCCAGCAGTGAGGGACGGCCACACTCCTACGAGCAGTACTTC.